Below are 22 T cell receptor beta chains sequenced from a single sample in a study of Ad26.COV2.S vaccination and SARS-CoV-2 variants (dated by TCRdb to about 2021). Reading the label with the study, this specimen's treatment or condition is: some 20 received Ad26.COV2.S at low or high dose, single or two shots; roughly five received placebo; per-sample allocation not given. For vaccine and placebo recipients, repertoires were sequenced using samples collected on day 63 after the first injection. To prepare the library, the immunoSEQ multiplex PCR assay was applied. This is the immuneACCESS table as TCRdb keeps it, with only in-frame sequences that have V and J called. A part of the clones is gone; compared with another copy, unresolved V genes explain less than half, and the rest is unexplained. Across this sample there are about 350,000 clones, with approximately 90% seen only once. The ten biggest clones cover 6.4% of the sample.

This specimen consisted of peripheral blood, obtained in a trial of Ad26.COV2.S vaccine versus placebo. These receptors all stem from a person aged 18-65 years who received the Ad26.COV2.S COVID-19 vaccine or a placebo.

This clone was counted once. V usage is TRBV5-4 and J usage is TRBJ1-2; D uncertain. The V end lost 0 bases, the J end lost 8 bases, and 8 bases lay between the germline ends. The CDR3 totals 12 residues. Germline CDR1 reads SGHNT; CDR2 reads YYREEE (reference sequence). The CDR3: CASSLDGVGYTF. The CDR3 DNA sequence: TGTGCCAGCAGCTTGGACGGTGTCGGCTACACCTTC. The whole variable domain, remainder taken from reference TRBV5-4 and TRBJ1-2, is ETGVTQSPTHLIKTRGQQVTLRCSSQSGHNTVSWYQQALGQGPQFIFQYYREEENGRGNFPPRFSGLQFPNYSSELNVNALELDDSALYLCASSLDGVGYTFGSGTRLTVV.

V is TRBV7-6 and J is TRBJ1-2, with 7 bases identical to TRBD1. The V gene's germline CDR1 is SGHVS and CDR2 FNYEAQ. With V trimmed by 5 bases and J by 4 bases, 10 bases remained unmatched. This CDR3 contains 15 residues. CDR3: CASSPRGGGGYGYTF. For the CDR3, the DNA is TGTGCCAGCAGCCCACGAGGGGGCGGGGGCTATGGCTACACCTTC.

The genes are TRBV11-2 and TRBJ2-1; 10 bases align to TRBD2. Germline CDR1 is SGHAT and CDR2 is FQNNGV. V gave up 4 bases and J gave up 7 bases; unmatched junction bases: 16. The CDR3 contains 18 residues. This CDR3 reads CASSSGLAKNQRINEQFF. The CDR3, as DNA: TGTGCCAGCAGCTCGGGACTAGCGAAAAACCAGAGAATTAATGAGCAGTTCTTC.

J is TRBJ2-2 and V is TRBV11-2, with 11 positions matching TRBD2. From germline, CDR1 is SGHAT and CDR2 FQNNGV. CDR3 length: 17 amino acids. The ends lost 1 base at V and 4 bases at J; junction bases unmatched: 5. The CDR3 coding sequence is TGTGCCAGCAGCTTAGGTCCTGGACTAGCGGGCACCGGGGAGCTGTTTTTT. This codes for CASSLGPGLAGTGELFF.

Turning to this clone: The identical CDR3 is also encoded by other nucleotide sequences in the sample. The genes are TRBV9 and TRBJ2-7, with a tentative D call TRBD1 (6 bases). The V gene's germline CDR1 is SGDLS and CDR2 YYNGEE. CDR3 size: 15 residues. V was pared by 0 bases and J by 0 bases, with 10 bases between. DNA for the CDR3: TGTGCCAGCAGCGTAGCAACAGGGAGCTCCTACGAGCAGTACTTC. This encodes CASSVATGSSYEQYF.

This clone was seen a handful of times. The chain recombines TRBV19 with TRBJ1-4, with no clear D. The ends were cut back, 2 bases at V and 4 bases at J, with 8 bases in the middle. CDR1 LNHDA and CDR2 SQIVND come from the germline V gene (reference sequence). This CDR3 has 14 residues. The DNA for the CDR3 is TGTGCCAGTAGTATACGCCAGTATAATGAAAAACTGTTTTTT. It is translated as CASSIRQYNEKLFF.

The CDR3 here is CASSLENGNEQFF. CDR3 nucleotides: TGTGCCAGCAGCTTAGAAAACGGCAATGAGCAGTTCTTC. The chain carries TRBV7-9 and TRBJ2-1; D unclear. The ends were cut back, 1 base at V and 6 bases at J, with 7 bases in the middle. The V gene's germline CDR1 is SEHNR and CDR2 FQNEAQ (reference sequence). The CDR3 spans 13 residues. Full variable domain (remainder filled in from reference TRBV7-9 and TRBJ2-1): DTGVSQNPRHKITKRGQNVTFRCDPISEHNRLYWYRQTLGQGPEFLTYFQNEAQLEKSRLLSDRFSAERPKGSFSTLEIQRTEQGDSAMYLCASSLENGNEQFFGPGTRLTVL.

The chain combines TRBV4-1 with TRBJ2-7; 8 nucleotides agree with TRBD2. The V segment lost 0 bases and the J segment 0 bases; nucleotides outside the gene matches: 7. This CDR3 comprises 17 residues. Germline-derived CDR1 and CDR2 are MGHRA and YSYEKL. The CDR3, as DNA: TGCGCCAGCAGCCAAGAGCGTCCCGGGGGGGTCTCCTACGAGCAGTACTTC. This sequence encodes CASSQERPGGVSYEQYF.

This chain links TRBV6-2 or TRBV6-3 with TRBJ2-1; a possible D gene is TRBD1 (5 bases). Germline CDR1 reads MNHEY; CDR2 reads SVGEGT. Trimming removed 6 bases at V and 8 bases at J, with 17 bases between. The length of the CDR3 is 14 residues. The CDR3 loop reads CASSSNAGWDEQFF. CDR3 sequence (DNA): TGTGCCAGCAGCTCAAACGCAGGGTGGGATGAGCAGTTCTTC.

The chain combines TRBV27 with TRBJ2-7; maybe TRBD2 (6 bases). The germline gives CDR1 MNHEY, CDR2 SMNVEV (reference sequence). This CDR3 is built from 14 residues. V lost 2 bases to trimming and J lost 0 bases, with 8 bases between them. CDR3 protein: CASSLAGSSYEQYF. CDR3 coding DNA: TGTGCCAGCAGTTTAGCGGGGAGCTCCTACGAGCAGTACTTC.

The chain uses TRBV7-9 and TRBJ2-7; a possible D gene is TRBD1 (6 bases). This CDR3 spans 12 amino acids. Between the trimmed V and J ends, which lost 8 bases and 1 base, there was a span of 9 bases. Per the germline V gene, CDR1 is SEHNR and CDR2 is FQNEAQ (reference sequence). The CDR3: CASGTNSYEQYF. Here the CDR3 DNA reads TGTGCCAGCGGGACAAATTCCTACGAGCAGTACTTC.

The chain recombines TRBV14 with TRBJ2-7; D is possibly TRBD2 (6 bases). Germline CDR1 SGHDN, CDR2 FVKESK. Trimming cost V 4 bases and J 4 bases, with 14 bases left between them. This CDR3 has 14 amino acids. The CDR3 here is CASSRPGVVYEQYF. CDR3 in DNA: TGTGCCAGCAGCCGGCCGGGAGTAGTTTACGAGCAGTACTTC.

This sequence joins TRBV18 and TRBJ1-4, with 7 bases aligning to TRBD1. J gave up 5 bases and V 6 bases, and 3 bases lay outside the gene matches. CDR3 length: 13 amino acids. Germline V gives CDR1 KGHSH, CDR2 LQKENI. The CDR3 nucleotides are TGTGCCAGCTCTCCGGGACAGAATGAAAAACTGTTTTTT. Residues: CASSPGQNEKLFF.

This clone has a handful of counts. The V call is TRBV30, the J call TRBJ1-5; maybe TRBD1 (5 bases). This CDR3 is 13 amino acids long. CDR1 GTSNPN and CDR2 SVGIG come from the germline V gene (reference sequence). Trimming left V 2 bases short and J 7 bases short, with 12 bases between. The CDR3 DNA reads as TGTGCCTGGAGTTTGGCAGGGACGCAGCCCCAGCATTTT. Translating gives CAWSLAGTQPQHF.

This chain joins TRBV6-5 and TRBJ1-3; TRBD1 is a possible D gene (6 bases). Trimming cost V 2 bases and J 0 bases, with 11 bases left between them. Germline CDR1 MNHEY, CDR2 SVGAGI. The CDR3 covers 16 residues. CDR3 DNA sequence: TGTGCCAGCAGTTACACCGGGACACGCTCTGGAAACACCATATATTTT. It is translated as CASSYTGTRSGNTIYF.

V and J are TRBV28 and TRBJ1-2, with D maybe TRBD1 (5 bases). CDR3 length: 13 residues. Germline values: CDR1 MDHEN, CDR2 SYDVKM. V lost 2 bases and J lost 3, with 7 bases in between. The CDR3 spells CASSLGGYYGYTF. The CDR3 DNA reads as TGTGCCAGCAGTTTAGGGGGGTACTATGGCTACACCTTC.

The CDR3 loop is CASSSWAMNTEAFF. The CDR3 coding sequence is TGTGCCAGCAGCTCCTGGGCAATGAACACTGAAGCTTTCTTT. The V gene is TRBV5-5, the J gene TRBJ1-1, with D uncertain. The CDR3 loop spans 14 amino acids. Trimming stripped 3 bases from V and 0 bases from J, with 9 bases between. The germline CDR1 and CDR2 sequences are SGHKS and YYEKEE (reference sequence).

This chain uses TRBV3-1 (or the pseudogene TRBV3-2) with TRBJ2-7, with D possibly matching TRBD2 (7 bases). V lost 5 bases and J lost 1, with 12 bases in between. The germline V gene has CDR1 LGHDT and CDR2 YNNKEL (reference sequence). The length of the CDR3 is 14 residues. CDR3 protein: CASSRGGRSYEQYF. The CDR3 DNA is TGTGCCAGCAGCAGGGGGGGAAGGTCCTACGAGCAGTACTTC.

The chain is built from TRBV7-2 and TRBJ2-2; no reliable D call. V was cut by 8 bases and J by 0 bases, with 16 bases left in between. Germline assignment: CDR1 SGHTA and CDR2 FQGNSA. The CDR3 has 16 amino acids. Here the CDR3 reads CASRDGRFANTGELFF. The CDR3 region has the DNA TGTGCCAGCCGAGACGGCCGTTTCGCGAACACCGGGGAGCTGTTTTTT.

The rearrangement links TRBV18 to TRBJ2-1; D uncertain. CDR1 and CDR2 (germline): KGHSH, LQKENI. This CDR3 has 13 amino acids. V shed 3 bases and J shed 2 bases, with 5 bases lying between them. CDR3 residues: CASSPAAYNEQFF. The CDR3 DNA is TGTGCCAGCTCACCGGCAGCCTACAATGAGCAGTTCTTC.

This clone occurred once. The CDR3 coding sequence is TGTGCCTGGGAAACAGGGAACCCCGAGCAGTACTTC. It encodes CAWETGNPEQYF. The rearrangement uses TRBV30 and TRBJ2-7; D perhaps matches TRBD1 (6 bases). Germline V lookup: CDR1 GTSNPN, CDR2 SVGIG (reference sequence). Trimming shortened V by 5 bases and J by 6 bases, and 14 bases separated the two germline ends. There are 12 residues in the CDR3.

The J gene is TRBJ1-5, the V gene TRBV6-2 or TRBV6-3, with D unclear. Trimming stripped 3 bases from V and 6 bases from J, with 12 bases between. Germline values: CDR1 MNHEY, CDR2 SVGEGT. This CDR3 contains 14 residues. CDR3 nucleotide sequence: TGTGCCAGCAGTTATCCCGATGGTCGTCAGCCCCAGCATTTT. This gives the protein CASSYPDGRQPQHF.